This entry is about one T cell receptor beta chain. The protocol was immunoSEQ multiplex PCR, while the TCRdb copy is restricted to in-frame clones and leaves out a portion. Counted here are around 80,000 clones, approximately 82% occurring once; the ten biggest clones make up more than 9%. The data are from a study of blood T cell repertoires in COVID-19. The CDR3 is 15 amino acids. J was trimmed by 5 bases and V by 0 bases; bases with no gene match: 3. Germline V gene lookup returns CDR1 SGHTA and CDR2 FQGNSA. This chain joins TRBV7-2 and TRBJ2-2; 7 nucleotides match TRBD2. The sequencing sample was made of peripheral blood. The source of this sequence is a man aged 55 to 69 with acute or convalescent COVID-19. The CDR3 is CASSLARGGTGELFF. The CDR3 DNA sequence: TGTGCCAGCAGCTTAGCGCGGGGAGGGACCGGGGAGCTGTTTTTT.